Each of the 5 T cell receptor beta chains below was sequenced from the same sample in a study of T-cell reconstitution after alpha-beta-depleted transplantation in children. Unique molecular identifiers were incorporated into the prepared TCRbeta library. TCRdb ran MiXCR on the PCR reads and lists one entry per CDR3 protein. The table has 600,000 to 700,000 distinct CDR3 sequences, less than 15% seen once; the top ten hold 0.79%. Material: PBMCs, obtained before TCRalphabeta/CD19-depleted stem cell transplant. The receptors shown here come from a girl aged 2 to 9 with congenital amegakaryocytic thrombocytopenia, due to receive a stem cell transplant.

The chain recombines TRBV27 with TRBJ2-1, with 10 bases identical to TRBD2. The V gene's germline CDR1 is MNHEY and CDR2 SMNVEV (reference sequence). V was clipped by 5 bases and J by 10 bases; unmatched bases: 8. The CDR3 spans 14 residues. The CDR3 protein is CASSPLAGALEQFF. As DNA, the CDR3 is TGTGCCAGCAGTCCTCTAGCGGGAGCATTGGAGCAGTTCTTC.

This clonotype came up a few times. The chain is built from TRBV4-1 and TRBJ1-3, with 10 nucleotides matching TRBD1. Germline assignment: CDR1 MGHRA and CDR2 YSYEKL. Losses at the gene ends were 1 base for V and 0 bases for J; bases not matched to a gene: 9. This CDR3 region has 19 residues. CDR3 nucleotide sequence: TGCGCCAGCAGCCAAGGCAGACAGGGGGCTCTTAACTCTGGAAACACCATATATTTT. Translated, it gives CASSQGRQGALNSGNTIYF.

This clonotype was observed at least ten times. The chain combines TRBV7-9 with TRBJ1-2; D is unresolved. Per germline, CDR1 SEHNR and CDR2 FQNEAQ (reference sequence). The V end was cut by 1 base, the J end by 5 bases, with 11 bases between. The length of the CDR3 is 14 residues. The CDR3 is CASSLEASQYGYTF. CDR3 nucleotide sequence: TGTGCCAGCAGCTTAGAGGCGTCTCAATATGGCTACACCTTC.

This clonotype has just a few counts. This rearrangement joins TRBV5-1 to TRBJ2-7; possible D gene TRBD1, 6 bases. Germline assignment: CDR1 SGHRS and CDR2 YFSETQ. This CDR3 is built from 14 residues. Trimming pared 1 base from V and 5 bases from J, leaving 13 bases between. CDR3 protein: CASSLQGRIDEQYF. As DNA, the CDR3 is TGCGCCAGCAGCTTGCAGGGGCGGATCGACGAGCAGTACTTC.

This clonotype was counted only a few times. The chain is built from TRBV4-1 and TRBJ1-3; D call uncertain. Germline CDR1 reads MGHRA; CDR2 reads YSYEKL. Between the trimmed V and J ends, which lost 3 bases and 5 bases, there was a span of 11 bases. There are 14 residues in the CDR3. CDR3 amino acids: CASSQPRERNTIYF. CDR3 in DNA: TGCGCCAGCAGCCAGCCGAGGGAAAGAAACACCATATATTTT.